These 18 T cell receptor beta chains share one sample of origin, sequenced in a study of T cell repertoires in cytomegalovirus infection. TCRdb fed the reads into MiXCR, producing one record per CDR3 protein. The sample contains around 750,000 distinct CDR3 sequences, approximately 32% of which appear only once. These receptors' antigens are unknown. Sequences were derived from cultured CD8+ T cells from PBMCs, sampled from culture after CMV antigen stimulation. The receptors were sampled from a human donor in good health (CMV status not recorded). Some clones in this sample may be carry-over from other donors' samples.

The chain recombines TRBV10-3 with TRBJ2-3; TRBD2 matches 9 bases. Per the germline V gene, CDR1 is ENHRY and CDR2 is SYGVKD. This CDR3 has 16 amino acids. With V trimmed by 10 bases and J by 0 bases, 11 bases remained unmatched. DNA for the CDR3: TGTGCCACCTTCCCGGAGCGGGGGGCTAGCACAGATACGCAGTATTTT. Protein: CATFPERGASTDTQYF.

This clonotype has just a few counts. The chain couples TRBV19 to TRBJ2-6; 7 nucleotides line up with TRBD1. Trimming took 3 bases from V and 0 from J; bases not matched to a gene: 8. Per germline, CDR1 LNHDA and CDR2 SQIVND (reference sequence). CDR3 size: 18 residues. CDR3 amino acids: CASSIPGQYRSGANVLTF. For the CDR3, the DNA is TGTGCCAGTAGTATCCCGGGACAGTACCGCTCTGGGGCCAACGTCCTGACTTTC.

This clonotype was seen ten or more times. The chain carries TRBV10-3 and TRBJ1-1; TRBD1 might be the D (5 bases). Deletions cut 0 bases from V and 1 base from J, with 6 bases between. Germline V lookup: CDR1 ENHRY, CDR2 SYGVKD. This CDR3 is built from 14 residues. The DNA of the CDR3 is TGTGCCATCAGTGAGTCAAGGGGGAACACTGAAGCTTTCTTT. Residues: CAISESRGNTEAFF.

This chain links TRBV15 with TRBJ2-1; 8 positions agree with TRBD2. Germline CDR1 and CDR2: LNHNV and YYDKDF (reference sequence). The V gene end was trimmed by 5 bases and the J gene end by 0 bases; junction bases not matched to a gene: 18. This CDR3 region has 20 residues. The CDR3 spells CATSGPERGLFSSSYNEQFF. The CDR3 region has the DNA TGTGCCACCAGCGGTCCTGAGCGGGGGTTATTTTCGAGCTCCTACAATGAGCAGTTCTTC.

This chain joins TRBV9 and TRBJ1-4; 7 bases align to TRBD1. From germline, CDR1 is SGDLS and CDR2 YYNGEE. V shed 3 bases, J shed 5 bases, and the junction held 4 bases outside the gene matches. The CDR3 consists of 14 residues. DNA for the CDR3: TGTGCCAGCAGCGAACAGGGGATCAATGAAAAACTGTTTTTT. Residues: CASSEQGINEKLFF. Full variable domain (missing parts from reference TRBV9 and TRBJ1-4): DSGVTQTPKHLITATGQRVTLRCSPRSGDLSVYWYQQSLDQGLQFLIQYYNGEERAKGNILERFSAQQFPDLHSELNLSSLELGDSALYFCASSEQGINEKLFFGSGTQLSVL.

This clonotype was seen a few times. J is TRBJ2-7 and V is TRBV7-9; 8 positions match TRBD1. V trimming: 5 bases; J trimming: 3 bases; junction bases outside the gene matches: 9. Germline V gene data show CDR1 as SEHNR and CDR2 as FQNEAQ (reference sequence). This CDR3 comprises 15 residues. The CDR3 DNA follows: TGTGCCAGCAGCCACCAGGACAGGGCAAACTACGAGCAGTACTTC. This codes for CASSHQDRANYEQYF.

The sample holds many counts of this clonotype. The chain couples TRBV18 to TRBJ1-2; D is ambiguous. Germline values: CDR1 KGHSH, CDR2 LQKENI. This CDR3 is 13 amino acids long. Trimming took 2 bases from V and 4 from J, leaving 8 bases between them. The CDR3 here is CASSPNNLYGYTF. For the CDR3, the DNA is TGTGCCAGCTCACCAAACAACCTCTATGGCTACACCTTC.

The chain employs TRBV5-8 and TRBJ2-3; TRBD2 agrees at 7 bases. The CDR3 loop spans 15 amino acids. Germline values: CDR1 SGHTS, CDR2 YDEGEE. V was pared by 4 bases and J by 2 bases, with 7 bases of the junction left unmatched. CDR3 sequence reads: CASSQDGGNTDTQYF. CDR3 DNA sequence: TGTGCCAGCAGCCAGGACGGGGGGAACACAGATACGCAGTATTTT.

A few counts support this clonotype. The chain joins TRBV27 to TRBJ2-7; unclear D gene. The CDR3 loop spans 14 amino acids. The germline CDR1 and CDR2 sequences are MNHEY and SMNVEV (reference sequence). Deletions cut 5 bases from V and 0 bases from J, with 11 bases between. The CDR3 spells CASSPLKPSYEQYF. The CDR3 DNA follows: TGTGCCAGCAGTCCCCTAAAACCCTCCTACGAGCAGTACTTC.

This clonotype was counted between two and nine times. The J gene is TRBJ2-3, the V gene TRBV15; no firm D call. The CDR3 sequence is 15 residues long. The V end was cut by 2 bases, the J end by 1 base, with 10 bases between. CDR1 and CDR2 (germline): LNHNV, YYDKDF (reference sequence). CDR3 nucleotide sequence: TGTGCCACCAGCAGACTTCCCTTGGGCACAGATACGCAGTATTTT. It yields the protein CATSRLPLGTDTQYF. Filled out from reference TRBV15 and TRBJ2-3, the complete variable domain reads DAMVIQNPRYQVTQFGKPVTLSCSQTLNHNVMYWYQQKSSQAPKLLFHYYDKDFNNEADTPDNFQSRRPNTSFCFLDIRSPGLGDTAMYLCATSRLPLGTDTQYFGPGTRLTVL.

The chain combines TRBV7-9 with TRBJ2-1, with 7 bases identical to TRBD1. Germline values: CDR1 SEHNR, CDR2 FQNEAQ (reference sequence). There are 14 residues in the CDR3. V shed 5 bases, J shed 6 bases, and the junction held 7 bases outside the gene matches. In DNA form, the CDR3 reads TGTGCCAGCAGCGGACAGGAAGGGGTCAATGAGCAGTTCTTC. This sequence encodes CASSGQEGVNEQFF.

This clonotype was seen more than once but under ten times. The V call is TRBV12-5, the J call TRBJ2-3; D possibly matches TRBD1 or TRBD2 (5 bases each). The germline CDR1 and CDR2 sequences are LGHNT and FRNRAP. The V end lost 6 bases, the J end lost 0 bases, and 13 bases lay between the germline ends. The CDR3 is 15 residues long. The chain's CDR3 is CASGRLRDSTDTQYF. The CDR3 coding sequence is TGTGCTAGTGGGCGCCTCCGGGACAGCACAGATACGCAGTATTTT.

The sample holds a few counts of this clonotype. V usage is TRBV6-1 and J usage is TRBJ2-7, with TRBD2 matching over 10 bases. Germline V gene sequence: CDR1 MNHNS, CDR2 SASEGT. The CDR3 runs to 15 residues. Losses at the gene ends were 2 bases for V and 0 bases for J; bases not matched to a gene: 1. The CDR3 is CASSELAGVSYEQYF. In DNA form, the CDR3 reads TGTGCCAGCAGTGAACTAGCGGGGGTCTCCTACGAGCAGTACTTC.

DNA of the CDR3: TGCAGTGCAAGGGTTTCCGGGGAGCTGTTTTTT. This sequence encodes CSARVSGELFF. The genes are TRBV20-1 and TRBJ2-2; D gene ambiguous. In germline, CDR1 is DFQATT, CDR2 SNEGSKA (reference sequence). V lost 6 bases and J lost 6, with 8 bases in between. The CDR3 has 11 amino acids.

CDR3 residues: CAIKPRLAGGPSTDTQYF. The CDR3 nucleotides are TGTGCCATCAAACCCCGACTAGCGGGGGGCCCTAGCACAGATACGCAGTATTTT. The chain links TRBV10-3 to TRBJ2-3; TRBD2 aligns across 13 bases. The germline V gene has CDR1 ENHRY and CDR2 SYGVKD. V shed 7 bases and J 0 bases; nucleotides not matched to a gene: 10. The CDR3 covers 18 residues.

This clonotype has a handful of counts. The chain couples TRBV19 to TRBJ1-5; no clear D gene. CDR3 length equals 16 residues. V shed 4 bases and J shed 2 bases, with 15 bases lying between them. Germline CDR1 and CDR2: LNHDA and SQIVND (reference sequence). CDR3 in DNA: TGTGCCAGTAGTAAAATCCGAGATTTGGGCAATCAGCCCCAGCATTTT. Encoded protein: CASSKIRDLGNQPQHF.

V gene TRBV10-3 combines with J gene TRBJ1-1; D remains ambiguous. The V gene lost 10 bases and the J gene lost 5 bases, with 26 bases spanning the gap. Germline assignment: CDR1 ENHRY and CDR2 SYGVKD. CDR3 length: 16 amino acids. The CDR3 region has the DNA TGTGCCACCGACCCACAAGGAGGCAGAGCAGGTACTGAAGCTTTCTTT. Encoded protein: CATDPQGGRAGTEAFF.

J is TRBJ1-1 and V is TRBV28; no clear D. From germline, CDR1 is MDHEN and CDR2 SYDVKM. The CDR3 totals 15 residues. The V end lost 6 bases, the J end lost 4 bases, and 18 bases lay between the germline ends. The DNA for the CDR3 is TGTGCCAGCAGGACGACCATCAACAGAGCCACTGAAGCTTTCTTT. Translated: CASRTTINRATEAFF.